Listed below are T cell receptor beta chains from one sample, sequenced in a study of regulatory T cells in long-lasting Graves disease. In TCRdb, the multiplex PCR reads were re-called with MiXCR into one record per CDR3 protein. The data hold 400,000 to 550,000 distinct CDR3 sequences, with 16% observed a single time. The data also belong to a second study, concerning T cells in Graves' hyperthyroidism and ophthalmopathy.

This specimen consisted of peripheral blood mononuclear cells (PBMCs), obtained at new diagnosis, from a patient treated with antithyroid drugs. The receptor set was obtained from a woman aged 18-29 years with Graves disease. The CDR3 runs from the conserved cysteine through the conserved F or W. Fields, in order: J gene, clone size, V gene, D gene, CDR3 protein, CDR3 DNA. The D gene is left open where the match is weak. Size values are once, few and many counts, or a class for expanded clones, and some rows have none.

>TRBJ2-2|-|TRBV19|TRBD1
CASKQGATGELFF
TGTGCCAGTAAGCAGGGGGCCACCGGGGAGCTGTTTTTT
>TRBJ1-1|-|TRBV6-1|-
CASGGGYTEAFF
TGTGCCAGCGGCGGAGGATACACTGAAGCTTTCTTT
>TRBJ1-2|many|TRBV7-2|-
CASSLIRVDYGYTF
TGTGCCAGCAGCTTAATCCGAGTGGACTATGGCTACACCTTC
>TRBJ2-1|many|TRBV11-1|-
CASSLGRVAYNEQFF
TGTGCCAGCAGCTTGGGCAGGGTGGCCTACAATGAGCAGTTCTTC
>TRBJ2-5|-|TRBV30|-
CAWSVGLQETQYF
TGTGCCTGGAGTGTAGGTTTGCAAGAGACCCAGTACTTC
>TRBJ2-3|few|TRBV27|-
CASSFSPAQGTYTDTQYF
TGTGCCAGCAGTTTTTCGCCCGCGCAGGGGACATACACAGATACGCAGTATTTT
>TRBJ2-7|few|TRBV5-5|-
CASSLEWERSSYEQYF
TGTGCCAGCAGCTTAGAATGGGAGAGGAGCTCCTACGAGCAGTACTTC
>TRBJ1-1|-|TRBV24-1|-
CATSGSGYTEAFF
TGTGCCACCAGTGGATCGGGGTACACTGAAGCTTTCTTT
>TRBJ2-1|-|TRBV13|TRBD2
CANSSTSGSENEQFF
TGTGCCAACAGCTCTACTAGCGGGAGTGAAAATGAGCAGTTCTTC
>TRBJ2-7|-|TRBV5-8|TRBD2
CASSLGTSSSYEQYF
TGCGCCAGCAGCTTGGGGACTAGTTCGTCCTACGAGCAGTACTTC
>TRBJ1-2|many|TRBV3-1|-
CASSPTGSVSIQSGYTF
TGTGCCAGCAGCCCAACAGGGTCAGTGTCTATACAATCCGGCTACACCTTC
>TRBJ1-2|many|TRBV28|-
CASGTGEFGYTF
TGTGCCAGCGGAACGGGGGAATTTGGCTACACCTTC
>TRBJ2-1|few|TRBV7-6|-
CASSLVSKGGEASF
TGTGCCAGCAGCTTAGTCTCGAAGGGGGGAGAGGCCTCCTTC
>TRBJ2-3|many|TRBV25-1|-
CASSERLTDTQYF
TGTGCCAGCAGTGAACGTTTGACAGATACGCAGTATTTT
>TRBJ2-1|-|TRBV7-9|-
CASSSDTYNEQFF
TGTGCCAGCAGCTCGGACACCTACAATGAGCAGTTCTTC
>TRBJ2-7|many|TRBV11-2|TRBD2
CASSLSTSGMGEQYF
TGTGCCAGCAGCTTATCGACTAGCGGGATGGGCGAGCAGTACTTC
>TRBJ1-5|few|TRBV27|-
CASSKTNQPQHF
TGTGCCAGCAGTAAGACCAATCAGCCCCAGCATTTT
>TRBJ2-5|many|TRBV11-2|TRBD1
CASSFSAGTGGTGTQYF
TGTGCCAGCAGCTTCTCTGCCGGGACAGGGGGCACTGGGACCCAGTACTTC
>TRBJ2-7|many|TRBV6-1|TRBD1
CASSHPDRAWYEQYF
TGTGCCAGCAGTCACCCAGACAGGGCTTGGTACGAGCAGTACTTC
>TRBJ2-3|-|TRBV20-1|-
CSASFPDTQYF
TGCAGTGCTAGTTTTCCAGATACGCAGTATTTT
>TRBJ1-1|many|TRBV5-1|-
CASSLLTQNTEAFF
TGCGCCAGCAGCTTGTTGACTCAGAACACTGAAGCTTTCTTT
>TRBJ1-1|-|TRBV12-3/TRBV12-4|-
CASSFNRAEGEAFF
TGTGCCAGCAGTTTTAACAGGGCGGAGGGTGAAGCTTTCTTT
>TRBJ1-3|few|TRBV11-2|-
CASSIRGTSGNTIYF
TGTGCCAGCAGCATCCGCGGGACCTCTGGAAACACCATATATTTT